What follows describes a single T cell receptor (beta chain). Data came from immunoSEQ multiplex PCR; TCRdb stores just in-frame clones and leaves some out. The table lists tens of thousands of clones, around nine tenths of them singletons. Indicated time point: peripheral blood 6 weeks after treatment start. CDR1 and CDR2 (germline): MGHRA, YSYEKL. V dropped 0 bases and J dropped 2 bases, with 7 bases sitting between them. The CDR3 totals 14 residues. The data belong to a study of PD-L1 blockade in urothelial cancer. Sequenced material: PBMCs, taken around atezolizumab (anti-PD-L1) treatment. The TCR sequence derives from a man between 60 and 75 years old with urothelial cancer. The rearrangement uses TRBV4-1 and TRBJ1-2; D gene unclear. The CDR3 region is CASSQERGNYGYTF. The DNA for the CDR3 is TGCGCCAGCAGCCAAGAACGGGGAAACTATGGCTACACCTTC.